Shown below are 26 T cell receptor beta chains from a single sample sequenced in a study of cytomegalovirus exposure and HLA in healthy donors. Sequenced by immunoSEQ multiplex PCR; TCRdb stores in-frame clones only, minus some. The sample includes 100,000 or so clones, around nine tenths of them seen just once. Input material: PBMCs. These receptors were taken from a woman aged 25-40 years in good health and CMV-seronegative.

This clone was detected once. V is TRBV5-1 and J is TRBJ2-1; D is perhaps TRBD1 (5 bases). Looked up from germline, CDR1 is SGHRS and CDR2 is YFSETQ. V gave up 4 bases and J gave up 6 bases, with 8 bases separating them. The CDR3 spans 12 residues. The CDR3 is CASSIQGNEQFF. CDR3 DNA sequence: TGCGCCAGCAGCATTCAGGGCAATGAGCAGTTCTTC.

The CDR3 DNA reads as TGTGCCAGCAGTTACGATCCACAGTCCTACGAGCAGTACTTC. Translation gives CASSYDPQSYEQYF. This chain uses TRBV6-5 with TRBJ2-7; no clear D. Deletions cut 2 bases from V and 1 base from J, with 9 bases between. Germline values: CDR1 MNHEY, CDR2 SVGAGI. The CDR3 length is 14 residues.

The V and J genes are TRBV6-6 and TRBJ1-4; possible D gene TRBD1, 5 bases. There are 12 residues in the CDR3. The germline V gene encodes CDR1 MNHNY and CDR2 SVGAGI (reference sequence). DNA of the CDR3: TGTGCGGCGGTAGGGGCGGATGAAAAACTGTTTTTT. Its translation is CAAVGADEKLFF.

CDR3 nucleotide sequence: TGTGCCAGCAGCCCTCGCCCTACGAACGAGCAGTACTTC. Residues: CASSPRPTNEQYF. V and J are TRBV9 and TRBJ2-7; D gene uncertain. The CDR3 is 13 amino acids. Trimming took 4 bases from V and 5 from J, leaving 13 bases between them. In germline, CDR1 is SGDLS, CDR2 YYNGEE.

The genes are TRBV27 and TRBJ1-5; tentative D call: TRBD1 (6 bases). Trimming took off 2 bases at V and 8 bases at J, with 25 bases between the two ends. The CDR3 runs to 18 residues. The germline CDR1 and CDR2 sequences are MNHEY and SMNVEV (reference sequence). The CDR3 protein is CASSLLPLGGAKVEPQHF. The CDR3 region has the DNA TGTGCCAGCAGTTTACTCCCCCTTGGGGGGGCTAAGGTCGAGCCCCAGCATTTT.

There are a few counts of this clone. The V and J genes are TRBV6-1 and TRBJ2-3; D is perhaps TRBD2 (5 bases). Germline V gene sequence: CDR1 MNHNS, CDR2 SASEGT. The CDR3 covers 13 residues. Trimming cost V 3 bases and J 5 bases, with 9 bases left between them. The CDR3 bases are TGTGCCAGCAGTGACCGGGAAGGAGATACGCAGTATTTT. Translating gives CASSDREGDTQYF.

The V gene is TRBV19, the J gene TRBJ1-1, with a weak D call TRBD1 (6 bases). The V end lost 0 bases, the J end lost 5 bases, and 13 bases lay between the germline ends. The CDR3 runs to 15 residues. The germline CDR1 and CDR2 sequences are LNHDA and SQIVND (reference sequence). CDR3 sequence: CASSIEGGPSTEAFF. CDR3 in DNA: TGTGCCAGTAGTATAGAGGGGGGGCCCTCGACTGAAGCTTTCTTT.

The chain links TRBV10-1 to TRBJ2-7; TRBD1 might be the D (5 bases). Trimming left V 5 bases short and J 2 bases short, with 16 bases between. The CDR3 is 15 residues long. Per the germline V gene, CDR1 is WNHNN and CDR2 is SYGVQD (reference sequence). CDR3 sequence reads: CASSSAVWGTYEQYF. CDR3 bases: TGCGCCAGCAGTTCCGCCGTTTGGGGCACCTACGAGCAGTACTTC.

The chain couples TRBV27 to TRBJ2-7; 12 bases align to TRBD2. Germline assignment: CDR1 MNHEY and CDR2 SMNVEV (reference sequence). The ends lost 8 bases at V and 4 bases at J; junction bases unmatched: 3. This CDR3 region has 13 residues. CDR3 coding DNA: TGTGCCAGCGGGACTAGCGGGTTTTACGAGCAGTACTTC. Translated, it gives CASGTSGFYEQYF.

The J gene is TRBJ1-5, the V gene TRBV19; D perhaps matches TRBD1 (5 bases). V was shortened by 7 bases and J by 2 bases, with 21 bases between the two germline ends. The CDR3 is 17 residues long. CDR1 is LNHDA, CDR2 SQIVND, per germline (reference sequence). This CDR3 is CASKPRQAGVGNQPQHF. The CDR3 DNA follows: TGTGCCAGTAAACCGCGGCAGGCGGGGGTGGGCAATCAGCCCCAGCATTTT.

The J gene is TRBJ1-2, the V gene TRBV5-4, with 9 bases that match TRBD1. Per the germline V gene, CDR1 is SGHNT and CDR2 is YYREEE (reference sequence). The CDR3 extends over 19 amino acids. V was pared by 0 bases and J by 4 bases, with 16 bases of the junction left unmatched. In DNA, the CDR3 is TGTGCCAGCAGCTTGGCTAGCGGACAGGGGCTGGTTGAGGGCTATGGCTACACCTTC. Amino acid sequence: CASSLASGQGLVEGYGYTF. The entire variable domain, with the rest obtained from reference TRBV5-4 and TRBJ1-2, is as follows: ETGVTQSPTHLIKTRGQQVTLRCSSQSGHNTVSWYQQALGQGPQFIFQYYREEENGRGNFPPRFSGLQFPNYSSELNVNALELDDSALYLCASSLASGQGLVEGYGYTFGSGTRLTVV.

To note about this clone: At one of its ends the junction is not consistent with the germline gene, which may arise from a read error. This rearrangement joins TRBV2 to TRBJ2-1, with 7 bases identical to TRBD2. The CDR3 is made up of 17 amino acids. Germline CDR1 and CDR2: SNHLY and FYNNEI. The CDR3 DNA is TGTGCCAGCAGCGAAGGTTCCCTAGCGGTGCTGTACAATGAGCAGTTCTTC. This sequence encodes CASSEGSLAVLYNEQFF.

V is TRBV9 and J is TRBJ2-5, with 9 bases matching TRBD1. V shed 3 bases and J 2 bases; nucleotides not matched to a gene: 8. The germline V gene has CDR1 SGDLS and CDR2 YYNGEE. The CDR3 length is 16 residues. This chain's CDR3 is CASSGQGVARQETQYF. Written as DNA, the CDR3 is TGTGCCAGCAGCGGACAGGGGGTGGCCAGGCAAGAGACCCAGTACTTC.

CDR3: CASSQGGSGALYEQYF. In nucleotides, the CDR3 is TGTGCCAGCAGCCAAGGGGGTAGCGGTGCTCTATACGAGCAGTACTTC. The genes are TRBV14 and TRBJ2-7, with a possible D match to TRBD2 (6 bases). CDR1 is SGHDN and CDR2 is FVKESK in the germline V gene. There are 16 residues in the CDR3. V lost 1 base to trimming and J lost 4 bases, with 17 bases between them.

The chain links TRBV9 to TRBJ2-3, with TRBD2 matching 9 bases. The CDR3 has 15 residues. Germline values: CDR1 SGDLS, CDR2 YYNGEE. V lost 1 base, J lost 6 bases, and 6 bases stayed unmatched. The CDR3 DNA is TGTGCCAGCAGCGTATGGCGGGGGGGTCAGGATACGCAGTATTTT. It yields the protein CASSVWRGGQDTQYF.

This rearrangement joins TRBV10-3 to TRBJ1-2; 7 bases are shared with TRBD1. The CDR3 extends over 13 amino acids. The V and J ends lost 2 bases and 8 bases, in that order; junction bases with no gene match: 5. The germline CDR1 and CDR2 sequences are ENHRY and SYGVKD. Here the CDR3 reads CAISEGTGDGYTF. Here the CDR3 DNA reads TGTGCCATCAGTGAGGGTACAGGGGACGGCTACACCTTC.

This clone was recorded only once. V gene TRBV27 combines with J gene TRBJ1-3; unclear D gene. Germline V gene sequence: CDR1 MNHEY, CDR2 SMNVEV (reference sequence). The CDR3 loop spans 14 amino acids. With 5 bases removed from V and 0 bases from J, the gap between germline ends came to 8 bases. This chain's CDR3 is CASSLRRSGNTIYF. Here the CDR3 DNA reads TGTGCCAGCAGTCTACGCCGCTCTGGAAACACCATATATTTT.

The chain recombines TRBV5-6 with TRBJ1-3; D ambiguous. From germline, CDR1 is SGHDT and CDR2 YYEEEE. V was shortened by 4 bases and J by 0 bases, with 14 bases between the two germline ends. This CDR3 contains 16 residues. The CDR3 loop reads CASSLPDGSSGNTIYF. CDR3 sequence (DNA): TGTGCCAGCAGCCTACCCGACGGGAGCTCTGGAAACACCATATATTTT. Full variable domain (outside the CDR3, taken from reference TRBV5-6 and TRBJ1-3): DAGVTQSPTHLIKTRGQQVTLRCSPKSGHDTVSWYQQALGQGPQFIFQYYEEEERQRGNFPDRFSGHQFPNYSSELNVNALLLGDSALYLCASSLPDGSSGNTIYFGEGSWLTVV.

The V and J genes are TRBV13 and TRBJ2-7; 7 nucleotides match TRBD2. Germline V gives CDR1 PRHDT, CDR2 FYEKMQ (reference sequence). The CDR3 has 14 amino acids. J was trimmed by 5 bases and V by 5 bases; bases with no gene match: 9. In nucleotides, the CDR3 is TGTGCCAGCAGCATCCGGGACTATTTACACGAGCAGTACTTC. As protein: CASSIRDYLHEQYF.

This chain uses TRBV27 with TRBJ2-7; D may be TRBD1 (6 bases). Germline values: CDR1 MNHEY, CDR2 SMNVEV (reference sequence). CDR3 length equals 14 residues. The V end lost 3 bases, the J end lost 2 bases, and 11 bases lay between the germline ends. In DNA form, the CDR3 reads TGTGCCAGCAGTTTCCAGGGGAAAGCCTACGAGCAGTACTTC. It specifies CASSFQGKAYEQYF.

The CDR3 bases are TGTGCCAGCAGGGACAATCTCTATGGCTACACCTTC. It is translated as CASRDNLYGYTF. The chain carries TRBV6-1 and TRBJ1-2, with D perhaps matching TRBD1 (5 bases). This CDR3 comprises 12 residues. The V end lost 6 bases, the J end lost 4 bases, and 9 bases lay between the germline ends. From germline, CDR1 is MNHNS and CDR2 SASEGT.

The chain is built from TRBV11-2 and TRBJ2-7; D unclear. The germline V and J ends were trimmed by 3 bases and 3 bases, with 9 bases remaining between them. The CDR3 is 13 residues long. Germline V gene data show CDR1 as SGHAT and CDR2 as FQNNGV. CDR3 sequence (DNA): TGTGCCAGCAGCTTCGGTGTTTTCTACGAGCAGTACTTC. Its protein product is CASSFGVFYEQYF.

DNA for the CDR3: TGCGCCAGCCCTATTCGACTCTTCAATCAGCCCCAGCATTTT. Amino acid sequence: CASPIRLFNQPQHF. This chain connects TRBV23-1 to TRBJ1-5; D not certain. TRBV23-1 is placed among ORFs of uncertain function. Trimming took 8 bases from V and 3 from J, leaving 14 bases between them. The CDR3 has 14 amino acids.

Written as DNA, the CDR3 is TGTGCCAGCCGACCCCCGGGGGGCTATACCGGGGAGCTGTTTTTT. It encodes CASRPPGGYTGELFF. The chain recombines TRBV11-2 with TRBJ2-2, with D possibly being TRBD2 (7 bases). V was pared by 8 bases and J by 5 bases, with 18 bases between. This CDR3 is built from 15 residues. CDR1 and CDR2 from the germline V gene are SGHAT and FQNNGV. The full variable domain, rest sourced from reference TRBV11-2 and TRBJ2-2, is EAGVAQSPRYKIIEKRQSVAFWCNPISGHATLYWYQQILGQGPKLLIQFQNNGVVDDSQLPKDRFSAERLKGVDSTLKIQPAKLEDSAVYLCASRPPGGYTGELFFGEGSRLTVL.

The chain is built from TRBV29-1 and TRBJ2-6; 8 nucleotides line up with TRBD1. From germline, CDR1 is SQVTM and CDR2 ANQGSEA. With 5 bases clipped from V and 1 base from J, the junction kept 7 bases outside the gene matches. CDR3 length: 16 amino acids. The CDR3 DNA sequence: TGCAGCGTTACAGGGGGTGTAGTTTCTGGGGCCAACGTCCTGACTTTC. The encoded protein is CSVTGGVVSGANVLTF.

This clone was found a few times. The chain employs TRBV4-2 and TRBJ2-7, with 12 positions matching TRBD2. The CDR3 spans 15 residues. Looked up from germline, CDR1 is LGHNA and CDR2 is YNFKEQ. V shed 3 bases, J shed 6 bases, and the junction held 6 bases outside the gene matches. The CDR3 loop reads CASSHTLAGGTEQYF. The CDR3 nucleotides are TGTGCCAGCAGCCACACACTAGCGGGAGGCACCGAGCAGTACTTC.